This entry lists 25 T cell receptor beta chains sequenced from one sample in a study of T cells in women clearing cervical HPV infection. Sequencing used immunoSEQ multiplex PCR; TCRdb keeps in-frame clones, though not all of them. Seen in this sample are roughly 40,000 clones; the ten most common clones hold approximately 4.8%. The sample comprised blood buffy coat. These receptors all come from a woman aged 18 to 75 with a cervical HPV16 infection that either progressed to CIN3+ or cleared (not recorded which).

As regards this clone: The read finishes 3 residues shy of the CDR3 end, and the germline J gene is used to complete it. The chain uses TRBV5-1 and TRBJ2-2; 11 bases map to TRBD1. Germline CDR1 is SGHRS and CDR2 is YFSETQ. V dropped 4 bases and J dropped 4; count of bases not matched to a gene: 12. CDR3 length: 18 residues. The covered CDR3 bases are TGCGCCAGCAGCCGAGGACAGGGGGCCCAAATGGGCACCGGGGAG. Protein sequence: CASSRGQGAQMGTGE. The whole CDR3 reads CASSRGQGAQMGTGELFF.

Note on this clone: Read sequence stops 3 residues before the CDR3 end, and the germline J gene provides the missing end. V is TRBV15 and J is TRBJ2-3; D is ambiguous. The CDR3 consists of 13 residues. The germline V gene encodes CDR1 LNHNV and CDR2 YYDKDF (reference sequence). Trimming removed 3 bases at V and 2 bases at J, with 6 bases between. The part of the CDR3 DNA that was read is TGTGCCACCAGCAGTACACCCACAGATACG. Amino acids: CATSSTPTDT. The whole CDR3 is CATSSTPTDTQYF.

As regards this clone: The read ends 3 residues before the CDR3 terminus; that terminus is restored from the germline J gene. The chain couples TRBV6-7 to TRBJ2-5, with D tentatively TRBD1 (5 bases). TRBV6-7 is assigned to the ORF class and has an uncertain function. CDR3 size: 12 residues. V lost 8 bases and J 5 bases, leaving 12 bases between the germline ends. CDR3 loop: CASQGSKETQYF. The sequenced part of the CDR3 DNA is TGTGCCAGCCAGGGTAGCAAGGAGACC.

Turning to this clone: The observed sequence ends 3 residues before the CDR3 terminus, with the missing tail filled in from the germline J gene. The rearrangement joins TRBV20-1 to TRBJ2-3, with 12 bases that match TRBD2. After removal of 3 bases from V and 8 bases from J, the junction contained 6 bases not matched to a gene. Germline CDR1 DFQATT, CDR2 SNEGSKA (reference sequence). The CDR3 loop spans 14 amino acids. This chain's CDR3 is CSASASGGAITQYF. The sequenced CDR3 bases are TGCAGTGCTAGCGCTAGCGGGGGGGCCATTACG.

In the case of this clone: From the germline J gene comes the end of the CDR3, since the read stops 3 residues before it. V and J are TRBV7-7 and TRBJ2-7; 8 bases match TRBD2. The germline CDR1 and CDR2 sequences are SSHAT and FNYEAQ (reference sequence). This CDR3 comprises 14 residues. Trimming cost V 5 bases and J 5 bases; bases outside gene matches: 8. The sequenced CDR3 bases are TGTGCCAGCAGCCCCGGGGGGGCACTCGACGAG. Translation: CASSPGGALDE. The CDR3 reads in full as CASSPGGALDEQYF.

Comments on this clone: With the read ending 3 residues before the CDR3 end, the germline J gene is used to fill in that end. This chain joins TRBV7-2 and TRBJ1-2; D gene uncertain. CDR3 size: 13 residues. Germline V gene data show CDR1 as SGHTA and CDR2 as FQGNSA. Partial CDR3 DNA: TGTGCCAGCAGCTTAGGACTCGCTAGAGGC. Translated: CASSLGLARG. The whole CDR3 reads CASSLGLARGYTF.

Remarks on this clone: The CDR3 end falls 3 residues outside the read, so it is completed with the germline J gene. V is TRBV7-1 and J is TRBJ2-1; 9 bases are a match to TRBD2. TRBV7-1 is recorded as an ORF, its role being uncertain. The CDR3 length is 21 residues. J was trimmed by 4 bases and V by 3 bases; bases with no gene match: 22. The CDR3 bases that were read are TGTGCCAGCAGCTCCCCTAGCCCTGGTGTCGGCGGGGGGGAGAGTTACAATGAG. It codes for CASSSPSPGVGGGESYNE. The full CDR3 sequence reads CASSSPSPGVGGGESYNEQFF.

Comments on this clone: The observed sequence ends 3 residues before the CDR3 terminus, with the missing tail filled in from the germline J gene. This chain connects TRBV7-3 to TRBJ2-1; 9 bases align to TRBD2. This CDR3 contains 14 residues. Germline V gives CDR1 SGHTA, CDR2 FQGTGA. Germline trimming cut 4 bases from V and 7 bases from J; bases unmatched to any gene: 5. CDR3 in amino acids: CASSSAGGPNEQFF. The part of the CDR3 DNA that was read is TGTGCCAGCAGCTCTGCGGGGGGGCCGAATGAG.

For this clone: With the read ending 3 residues before the CDR3 end, the germline J gene is used to fill in that end. The genes are TRBV12-3 or TRBV12-4 and TRBJ2-4; tentatively, D is TRBD1 (6 bases). This CDR3 spans 18 amino acids. The V end was cut by 0 bases, the J end by 3 bases, with 18 bases between. The covered CDR3 bases are TGTGCCAGCAGTTTAGCCAGTCCAGGGGTCTCGGGCAAAAACATT. Translation: CASSLASPGVSGKNI. The whole CDR3 sequence reads CASSLASPGVSGKNIQYF.

As regards this clone: The read ends 3 residues shy of where the CDR3 ends; the end is completed using the germline J gene. J is TRBJ2-1 and V is TRBV2, with 8 bases identical to TRBD2. The germline V gene encodes CDR1 SNHLY and CDR2 FYNNEI. The CDR3 loop spans 15 amino acids. V lost 2 bases to trimming and J lost 2 bases; unmatched junction nucleotides: 2. The CDR3: CASSEKLAAYNEQFF. The CDR3 bases that were read are TGTGCCAGCAGTGAAAAACTAGCGGCCTACAATGAG.

About this clone itself: The read gets to within 3 residues of the CDR3 end, and the germline J gene fills in the rest. The V gene is TRBV29-1, the J gene TRBJ1-2, with 10 positions matching TRBD1. The germline CDR1 and CDR2 sequences are SQVTM and ANQGSEA. CDR3 length: 15 amino acids. V gave up 4 bases and J gave up 1 base; unmatched junction bases: 6. The chain's CDR3 is CSVVPGDRGNYGYTF. CDR3 bases read: TGCAGCGTTGTGCCTGGGGACAGGGGTAACTATGGC.

About this clone itself: The DNA ends 3 residues before the CDR3 does, and the rest of the CDR3 is filled in from the germline J gene. The chain carries TRBV5-1 and TRBJ1-1; 9 bases match TRBD1. J was trimmed by 6 bases and V by 4 bases; bases with no gene match: 7. The CDR3 sequence is 14 residues long. CDR1 and CDR2 from the germline V gene are SGHRS and YFSETQ. The CDR3: CASSGQGRGAEAFF. The CDR3 DNA, read in part, is TGCGCCAGCAGCGGACAGGGGAGAGGGGCTGAA.

Note on this clone: The observed sequence ends 3 residues before the CDR3 terminus, with the missing tail filled in from the germline J gene. This sequence joins TRBV5-6 and TRBJ2-3; D unclear. In germline, CDR1 is SGHDT, CDR2 YYEEEE. The V end lost 2 bases, the J end lost 6 bases, and 10 bases lay between the germline ends. The CDR3 runs 13 residues. Partial CDR3 DNA: TGTGCCAGCAGCTTAGAACCGCAGGATACG. It yields the protein CASSLEPQDT. The full CDR3 reads CASSLEPQDTQYF.

A remark on this clone: The read is 3 residues too short to cover the CDR3 end, so that end is filled in from the germline J gene. This sequence joins TRBV7-2 and TRBJ2-3; 7 nucleotides agree with TRBD2. Trimming at V came to 8 bases and at J to 4 bases, leaving 6 bases not matched to a gene. CDR1 is SGHTA, CDR2 FQGNSA, per germline. The length of the CDR3 is 13 residues. The CDR3 loop is CASAKSGADTQYF. CDR3 bases read: TGTGCCAGCGCCAAAAGCGGGGCAGATACG. The variable domain in full, completed from reference TRBV7-2 and TRBJ2-3, reads GAGVSQSPSNKVTEKGKDVELRCDPISGHTALYWYRQSLGQGLEFLIYFQGNSAPDKSGLPSDRFSAERTGGSVSTLTIQRTQQEDSAVYLCASAKSGADTQYFGPGTRLTVL.

Points on this clone: The DNA ends 3 residues before the CDR3 does, and the rest of the CDR3 is filled in from the germline J gene. The V gene is TRBV5-1, the J gene TRBJ2-4; D perhaps matches TRBD1 (5 bases). The CDR3 is 15 amino acids. Germline V gene lookup returns CDR1 SGHRS and CDR2 YFSETQ. V lost 0 bases to trimming and J lost 6 bases, with 13 bases between them. The CDR3 region is CASSLEGVGSNIQYF. The covered CDR3 bases are TGCGCCAGCAGCTTGGAAGGGGTAGGGTCAAACATT.

As concerns this clone: The DNA ends 3 residues before the CDR3 does, and the rest of the CDR3 is filled in from the germline J gene. The genes are TRBV10-3 and TRBJ2-4; 8 bases map to TRBD2. In germline, CDR1 is ENHRY, CDR2 SYGVKD. There are 15 residues in the CDR3. The DNA read from the CDR3 is TGTGTCATGACCCCGGGAGGGGTAGCCAAAAACATT. It yields the protein CVMTPGGVAKNI. The complete CDR3 protein is CVMTPGGVAKNIQYF.

As concerns this clone: The read comes to an end 3 residues before the CDR3 does, leaving the germline J gene to fill in the end. The chain carries TRBV7-3 and TRBJ2-5, with 7 positions matching TRBD2. Germline V gives CDR1 SGHTA, CDR2 FQGTGA. The CDR3 contains 16 residues. Unmatched junction bases numbered 6, after V lost 2 bases and J lost 0 bases. Partial CDR3 DNA: TGTGCCAGCAGCTTAGCGTTCCTAGCGGACCAAGAGACC. The encoded protein is CASSLAFLADQET. The entire CDR3 protein reads CASSLAFLADQETQYF.

Notes on this clone: The CDR3 end is not reached by the read, which stops 3 residues before it; the germline J gene fills it in. V and J are TRBV19 and TRBJ1-1; D perhaps matches TRBD1 (5 bases). Germline lookup yields CDR1 LNHDA and CDR2 SQIVND (reference sequence). This CDR3 has 12 residues. Trimming stripped 3 bases from V and 7 bases from J, with 9 bases between. The CDR3 region is CASSIRGFEAFF. The part of the CDR3 DNA that was read is TGTGCCAGTAGTATTCGGGGGTTTGAA.

With regard to this clone: The DNA ends 3 residues before the CDR3 does, and the rest of the CDR3 is filled in from the germline J gene. The V and J genes are TRBV5-1 and TRBJ2-7; 7 bases fit TRBD1. With 4 bases clipped from V and 1 base from J, the junction kept 8 bases outside the gene matches. Germline V gene data show CDR1 as SGHRS and CDR2 as YFSETQ. The CDR3 has 15 amino acids. CDR3 in amino acids: CASSRPTGESYEQYF. CDR3 DNA (partial): TGCGCCAGCAGCCGTCCTACAGGGGAATCCTACGAG.

In the case of this clone: The read ends 3 residues shy of where the CDR3 ends; the end is completed using the germline J gene. The V and J genes are TRBV2 and TRBJ2-5; 9 bases line up with TRBD2. This CDR3 region has 15 residues. V lost 7 bases, J lost 3 bases, and 9 bases stayed unmatched. Germline CDR1 reads SNHLY; CDR2 reads FYNNEI. The CDR3 bases that were read are TGTGCCAGCACCGCGAGGAGCGGGGGGAAAGAGACC. Protein: CASTARSGGKET. The whole CDR3 sequence reads CASTARSGGKETQYF.

With respect to this clone: With the read ending 3 residues before the CDR3 end, the germline J gene is used to fill in that end. The chain uses TRBV27 and TRBJ1-6; the D is unclear. This CDR3 has 13 residues. The V gene's germline CDR1 is MNHEY and CDR2 SMNVEV (reference sequence). The V end lost 0 bases, the J end lost 7 bases, and 4 bases lay between the germline ends. CDR3: CASSLSGNSPLHF. The sequenced part of the CDR3 DNA is TGTGCCAGCAGTTTATCCGGGAATTCACCC.

About this clone itself: Sequencing ends 3 residues short of the CDR3 end; the germline J gene provides the rest. The chain uses TRBV2 and TRBJ1-1; weak D call: TRBD1 (6 bases). Germline V gene data show CDR1 as SNHLY and CDR2 as FYNNEI. The length of the CDR3 is 13 residues. The CDR3 bases that were read are TGTGCCAGCAGGGGGGGGCGCGGGTGGGAA. This translates into CASRGGRGWE. The entire CDR3 protein is CASRGGRGWEAFF. The entire variable domain, with the rest obtained from reference TRBV2 and TRBJ1-1, is as follows: EPEVTQTPSHQVTQMGQEVILRCVPISNHLYFYWYRQILGQKVEFLVSFYNNEISEKSEIFDDQFSVERPDGSNFTLKIRSTKLEDSAMYFCASRGGRGWEAFFGQGTRLTVV.

With respect to this clone: The CDR3 is cut off 3 residues early in the read; its end comes from the germline J gene. The chain carries TRBV4-2 and TRBJ2-3; 14 bases align to TRBD2. Germline CDR1 and CDR2: LGHNA and YNFKEQ. The CDR3 covers 20 residues. The V segment lost 4 bases and the J segment 0 bases; nucleotides outside the gene matches: 12. The DNA read from the CDR3 is TGTGCCAGCAGCCCCCGACTAGCGGGGGGGGTAACGTCTAGCACAGATACG. Its protein product is CASSPRLAGGVTSSTDT. The CDR3 reads in full as CASSPRLAGGVTSSTDTQYF.

In regard to this clone: Read coverage stops 3 residues before the CDR3 terminus; the germline J gene supplies the remainder. This chain connects TRBV6-2 or TRBV6-3 to TRBJ1-2, with D perhaps TRBD1 (6 bases). In germline, CDR1 is MNHEY, CDR2 SVGEGT. V gave up 0 bases and J gave up 6 bases, with 17 bases separating them. There are 16 residues in the CDR3. CDR3 protein: CASSYSNVAGAHGYTF. The sequenced part of the CDR3 DNA is TGTGCCAGCAGTTACTCGAACGTAGCGGGGGCACATGGC.

Worth noting for this clone: The read gets to within 3 residues of the CDR3 end, and the germline J gene fills in the rest. This sample includes further DNA sequences coding for the same CDR3. The chain has TRBV5-1 and TRBJ2-2; possible D gene TRBD1, 5 bases. Germline V lookup: CDR1 SGHRS, CDR2 YFSETQ. The CDR3 contains 15 residues. Trimming cost V 0 bases and J 0 bases, with 6 bases left between them. CDR3 residues: CASSLGGSNTGELFF. Incomplete CDR3 DNA: TGCGCCAGCAGCTTGGGGGGCTCGAACACCGGGGAG.